This paragraph covers one TCR beta chain sequence. Its target is unknown. Trimming cost V 3 bases and J 4 bases; bases outside gene matches: 3. There are 13 residues in the CDR3. Germline V CDR1 and CDR2: SQVTM, ANQGSEA. This entry comes from a study of CD8+ T cells in alopecia areata. General observations from the study: Scalp clonality, together with expanded CD8+ clones among the top 100, fell significantly with tofacitinib.

The treatment here: oral pan-JAK inhibitor, 5-10 mg twice daily. Alopecia areata patients provided lesional scalp punch biopsies and peripheral blood. RNA was isolated and reverse transcribed to cDNA, the sequencing template. The repertoire was sequenced with immunoSEQ multiplex PCR; TCRdb's copy has only in-frame clones and lacks some. The table shows approximately 210,000 clones, with approximately 70% occurring only once. The sample was CD4+ T cells sorted from blood, taken at week 44, from a patient treated with tofacitinib. V and J are TRBV29-1 and TRBJ1-2; 9 positions match TRBD1. The receptor's source is a human donor with alopecia areata. CDR3: CSVDGGQGYGYTF. The CDR3 coding sequence is TGCAGCGTTGACGGGGGACAGGGCTATGGCTACACCTTC.